These T cell receptor beta chains were read from a single sample in a study of PD-L1 blockade in urothelial cancer. Measured with immunoSEQ multiplex PCR; TCRdb has only the in-frame clones, and not every one. There are about 49,000 clones in the sample; 79% occur only once, and over 9.5% lies in the top ten. Sequenced material: PBMCs, taken around atezolizumab (anti-PD-L1) treatment. These TCRs come from a man aged 70 or older with urothelial cancer. Both conserved end residues are part of each CDR3. D genes are given only for firm matches. Clone sizes are given selectively: once, few, many, or a class where the clone is expanded.

V	J	size	D	CDR3	DNA
TRBV28	TRBJ2-7	NA	NA	CASSTNGVLGYEQYF	TGTGCCAGCAGTACCAACGGGGTATTAGGGTACGAGCAGTACTTC
TRBV7-9	TRBJ1-2	NA	TRBD1	CASSLGGTGEDYGYTF	TGTGCCAGCAGCTTAGGGGGTACAGGGGAAGACTATGGCTACACCTTC
TRBV11-2	TRBJ1-5	NA	NA	CASSLDSLYSNQPQHF	TGTGCCAGCAGCTTAGACAGTCTTTATAGCAATCAGCCCCAGCATTTT
TRBV5-1	TRBJ1-2	NA	NA	CASSLVSGIYTF	TGCGCCAGCAGCTTGGTGTCCGGGATCTACACCTTC
TRBV6-6	TRBJ1-5	NA	NA	CASSYSRGSNQPQHF	TGTGCCAGCAGTTACTCGCGGGGCAGCAATCAGCCCCAGCATTTT
TRBV5-4	TRBJ1-5	few	NA	CASSLSRGSSSNQPQHF	TGTGCCAGCAGCTTGTCAAGGGGCTCGAGTAGCAATCAGCCCCAGCATTTT
TRBV6-5	TRBJ2-7	few	NA	CASSPHRDSYEQYF	TGTGCCAGCAGTCCTCACAGGGACTCCTACGAGCAGTACTTC
TRBV18	TRBJ1-1	NA	NA	CASSRGTTNTEAFF	TGTGCCAGCTCACGCGGGACGACGAACACTGAAGCTTTCTTT
TRBV7-9	TRBJ2-3	NA	NA	CASSFRDSTDTQYF	TGTGCCAGCAGCTTCCGGGATAGCACAGATACGCAGTATTTT
TRBV27	TRBJ1-1	NA	NA	CASSQGPNTEAFF	TGTGCCAGCAGCCAGGGGCCGAACACTGAAGCTTTCTTT
TRBV5-4	TRBJ1-4	NA	NA	CASSLETGAPTNEKLFF	TGTGCCAGCAGCTTGGAGACAGGCGCCCCGACTAATGAAAAACTGTTTTTT
TRBV4-2	TRBJ2-5	NA	NA	CASSQGEAQETQYF	TGTGCCAGCAGCCAAGGGGAGGCCCAAGAGACCCAGTACTTC
TRBV7-8	TRBJ2-1	NA	NA	CASSLVAGTGNEQFF	TGTGCCAGCAGCCTCGTCGCGGGCACGGGGAATGAGCAGTTCTTC
TRBV5-8	TRBJ2-3	NA	TRBD1	CASNLGGQGSTDTQYF	TGTGCCAGCAACTTGGGAGGACAGGGAAGCACAGATACGCAGTATTTT
TRBV28	TRBJ2-7	NA	TRBD1	CASSFWDRGRGMAYEQYF	TGTGCCAGCAGTTTCTGGGACAGGGGGCGCGGGATGGCCTACGAGCAGTACTTC
TRBV5-1	TRBJ2-7	NA	NA	CASSLVLDSEQYF	TGCGCCAGCAGCTTGGTTCTGGACAGCGAGCAGTACTTC
TRBV19	TRBJ2-6	once	TRBD1	CASIGGASGANVLTF	TGTGCCAGTATAGGGGGCGCATCTGGGGCCAACGTCCTGACTTTC
TRBV5-1	TRBJ2-3	NA	TRBD1	CASSLNGDRGTDTQYF	TGCGCCAGCAGCTTGAATGGGGACAGGGGCACAGATACGCAGTATTTT
TRBV27	TRBJ2-2	few	NA	CASSLSPGGTGELFF	TGTGCCAGCAGTTTATCGCCAGGGGGGACCGGGGAGCTGTTTTTT
TRBV4-1	TRBJ2-7	few	NA	CASSQDPSPYEQYF	TGCGCCAGCAGCCAAGATCCGAGCCCCTACGAGCAGTACTTC
TRBV6-5	TRBJ2-7	NA	TRBD2	CASIKAGTYEQYF	TGTGCCAGCATAAAAGCGGGAACCTACGAGCAGTACTTC
TRBV6-6	TRBJ1-2	NA	NA	CASSLSGNYGYTF	TGTGCCAGCAGCCTCTCAGGGAACTATGGCTACACCTTC
TRBV27	TRBJ2-3	NA	TRBD1	CASSFRALGTGTDTQYF	TGTGCCAGCAGTTTTAGGGCTTTAGGGACAGGGACAGATACGCAGTATTTT
TRBV5-1	TRBJ2-1	NA	TRBD2	CASSLDGRAVDEQFF	TGCGCCAGCAGCTTGGACGGGAGGGCTGTGGATGAGCAGTTCTTC
TRBV5-1	TRBJ2-1	NA	NA	CASSFNQGYTNEQFF	TGCGCCAGCAGCTTTAATCAGGGGTATACGAATGAGCAGTTCTTC
TRBV19	TRBJ2-3	once	TRBD2	CASSMPTSGSDTQYF	TGTGCCAGTAGTATGCCCACTAGCGGGAGTGATACGCAGTATTTT
TRBV19	TRBJ1-1	NA	TRBD1	CASSTRDRVREAFF	TGTGCCAGTAGTACCCGGGACAGGGTGAGGGAAGCTTTCTTT
TRBV6-5	TRBJ1-2	NA	TRBD1	CASSYRDRGGYGYTF	TGTGCCAGCAGTTACCGGGACAGGGGAGGCTATGGCTACACCTTC
TRBV19	TRBJ2-7	NA	NA	CASSIVGAGAYEQYF	TGTGCCAGTAGTATAGTCGGCGCAGGGGCCTACGAGCAGTACTTC
TRBV7-2	TRBJ1-1	NA	NA	CASSLNPLVTEAFF	TGTGCCAGCAGCTTAAATCCACTAGTCACTGAAGCTTTCTTT
TRBV27	TRBJ2-2	once	NA	CASKLGLQVGELFF	TGTGCCAGCAAATTGGGACTCCAAGTCGGGGAGCTGTTTTTT
TRBV30	TRBJ2-7	NA	TRBD2	CAWSEVGGIQYF	TGTGCCTGGAGTGAGGTGGGGGGGATTCAGTACTTC
TRBV7-8	TRBJ2-1	few	NA	CASSPDRDEGNNEQFF	TGTGCCAGCAGCCCCGACAGAGATGAAGGGAACAATGAGCAGTTCTTC
TRBV2	TRBJ2-1	NA	NA	CASSVGLNNEQFF	TGTGCCAGCAGTGTCGGTCTAAACAATGAGCAGTTCTTC
TRBV7-9	TRBJ1-5	NA	NA	CASSIGGEGQPQHF	TGTGCCAGCAGCATAGGCGGGGAGGGTCAGCCCCAGCATTTT
TRBV7-9	TRBJ1-1	NA	NA	CASSLSGRNTEAFF	TGTGCCAGCAGCCTAAGCGGGAGGAACACTGAAGCTTTCTTT
TRBV5-4	TRBJ2-2	NA	TRBD1	CASSFQGDTGELFF	TGTGCCAGCAGCTTCCAGGGGGACACCGGGGAGCTGTTTTTT
TRBV5-4	TRBJ2-7	NA	TRBD2	CASSLERGPSSGSYEQYF	TGTGCCAGCAGCTTAGAGAGGGGCCCGTCTAGCGGGAGTTACGAGCAGTACTTC
TRBV21-1	TRBJ1-1	NA	NA	CASSKAQGSTEAFF	TGTGCCAGCAGCAAAGCACAGGGCTCCACTGAAGCTTTCTTT
TRBV6-6	TRBJ1-5	NA	NA	CASRRSDNPSNQPQHF	TGTGCCAGCAGACGATCCGACAACCCTAGCAATCAGCCCCAGCATTTT
TRBV27	TRBJ2-7	once	NA	CARFSGHSYEQYF	TGTGCCAGGTTTAGCGGCCACTCCTACGAGCAGTACTTC
TRBV6-7	TRBJ2-2	NA	NA	CASSDTGELFF	TGTGCCAGCAGCGACACCGGGGAGCTGTTTTTT
TRBV7-9	TRBJ2-7	NA	NA	CASSPIAYTPSYEQYF	TGTGCCAGCAGCCCTATAGCGTACACCCCTTCCTACGAGCAGTACTTC
TRBV20-1	TRBJ2-7	few	NA	CSARTSYEQYF	TGCAGTGCTAGGACATCTTACGAGCAGTACTTC
TRBV7-2	TRBJ2-2	few	NA	CASSIRVNTGELFF	TGTGCCAGCAGCATACGGGTGAACACCGGGGAGCTGTTTTTT
TRBV7-6	TRBJ1-1	NA	NA	CASSLVAGKGSEAFF	TGTGCCAGCAGCTTAGTGGCGGGGAAGGGATCTGAAGCTTTCTTT
TRBV15	TRBJ2-5	NA	TRBD2	CATSRDGTSGRETQYF	TGTGCCACCAGCAGAGATGGGACTAGCGGGCGAGAGACCCAGTACTTC
TRBV2	TRBJ2-7	NA	NA	CASNRDTGYEQYF	TGTGCCAGCAACAGGGACACCGGCTACGAGCAGTACTTC
TRBV10-1	TRBJ2-5	NA	NA	CASSESSADQETQYF	TGCGCCAGCAGTGAGTCCTCGGCGGACCAAGAGACCCAGTACTTC
TRBV27	TRBJ2-7	NA	TRBD2	CASSPLAAIPYEQYF	TGTGCCAGCAGTCCCCTAGCGGCAATCCCTTACGAGCAGTACTTC
TRBV21-1	TRBJ2-1	NA	NA	CASSKWASGKYNEQFF	TGTGCCAGCAGCAAATGGGCTAGCGGCAAGTACAATGAGCAGTTCTTC
TRBV5-1	TRBJ2-5	NA	TRBD2	CASSPSGVAGGPVQTQYF	TGCGCCAGCAGCCCATCAGGGGTAGCGGGAGGGCCGGTTCAGACCCAGTACTTC
TRBV19	TRBJ2-1	NA	TRBD2	CASSGTGTSIVDEQFF	TGTGCCAGTAGTGGGACCGGGACTAGCATTGTCGATGAGCAGTTCTTC
TRBV5-1	TRBJ2-2	NA	NA	CASSLGQGQNTGELFF	TGCGCCAGCAGCTTGGGGCAGGGCCAGAACACCGGGGAGCTGTTTTTT
TRBV4-1	TRBJ1-1	NA	NA	CASSRGQIELAEAFF	TGCGCCAGCAGCCGCGGACAGATCGAACTCGCTGAAGCTTTCTTT
TRBV7-9	TRBJ2-4	few	NA	CASSLELDIQYF	TGTGCCAGCAGCTTAGAACTGGACATTCAGTACTTC
TRBV2	TRBJ2-7	once	TRBD2	CASTRLADRIRGEQYF	TGTGCCAGCACCCGACTAGCGGATCGTATCCGGGGCGAGCAGTACTTC
TRBV2	TRBJ2-2	NA	TRBD2	CASSLTSGRNTGELFF	TGTGCCAGCAGCCTGACTAGCGGGAGGAACACCGGGGAGCTGTTTTTT
TRBV28	TRBJ2-2	NA	TRBD1	CASNRPLDRPNTGELFF	TGTGCCAGCAATAGGCCCTTGGACAGGCCGAACACCGGGGAGCTGTTTTTT
TRBV5-1	TRBJ2-3	NA	NA	CASSFAGDLDTQYF	TGCGCCAGCAGCTTCGCCGGAGATCTCGATACGCAGTATTTT